Shown below are 25 T cell receptor beta chains from a single sample sequenced in a study of shared clonotypes between healthy human individuals. Assay: immunoSEQ multiplex PCR; the TCRdb copy retains only in-frame clones and omits some. This table holds a few million clones, roughly nine tenths found once. Sequenced material: naive CD4+ T cells sorted from blood. The subset here: CD45RA+ positively selected. These receptors were taken from a man aged 18 to 29 in good health.

The rearrangement joins TRBV10-2 to TRBJ2-7; 9 positions match TRBD2. V dropped 10 bases and J dropped 1; count of bases not matched to a gene: 8. The CDR3 covers 14 residues. The germline CDR1 and CDR2 sequences are WSHSY and SAAADI. The CDR3 DNA follows: TGCGCCACTTCCTTAGCGGGAGAGTCCTACGAGCAGTACTTC. It yields the protein CATSLAGESYEQYF.

V and J are TRBV5-8 and TRBJ1-1; D ambiguous. Trimming removed 1 base from V and 3 bases from J, with 1 base in between. From germline, CDR1 is SGHTS and CDR2 YDEGEE. This CDR3 is 11 amino acids long. In DNA form, the CDR3 reads TGTGCCAGCAGCTTGTACACTGAAGCTTTCTTT. Protein sequence: CASSLYTEAFF.

This chain links TRBV18 with TRBJ1-4; D is unclear. Germline V CDR1 and CDR2: KGHSH, LQKENI. Trimming took 0 bases from V and 3 from J, leaving 5 bases between them. This CDR3 has 14 amino acids. CDR3 sequence: CASSPPSSNEKLFF. CDR3 DNA sequence: TGTGCCAGCTCACCACCCAGTTCTAATGAAAAACTGTTTTTT.

The chain joins TRBV18 to TRBJ1-4; tentative D call: TRBD1 (6 bases). Trimming pared 5 bases from V and 5 bases from J, leaving 18 bases between. The CDR3 runs to 16 residues. Germline CDR1 KGHSH, CDR2 LQKENI. The CDR3 DNA reads as TGTGCCAGCTCAACACAACTCGACAGGCCGAATGAAAAACTGTTTTTT. Protein sequence: CASSTQLDRPNEKLFF.

This rearrangement joins TRBV18 to TRBJ2-5; 10 nucleotides align to TRBD2. V trimming: 2 bases; J trimming: 5 bases; junction bases outside the gene matches: 5. This CDR3 region has 15 residues. Germline CDR1 reads KGHSH; CDR2 reads LQKENI. This CDR3 reads CASSPTGLAVETQYF. CDR3 DNA sequence: TGTGCCAGCTCACCAACCGGACTAGCGGTTGAGACCCAGTACTTC.

Of note for this clone: Other DNA sequences of this sample code for an identical CDR3. This sequence joins TRBV7-2 and TRBJ2-5; D perhaps matches TRBD2 (6 bases). Germline V gives CDR1 SGHTA, CDR2 FQGNSA. This CDR3 comprises 16 residues. V was pared by 1 base and J by 0 bases, with 12 bases between. The CDR3 bases are TGTGCCAGCAGCTTAGTTGCGAGCGGGTACCAAGAGACCCAGTACTTC. Translated, it gives CASSLVASGYQETQYF.

The CDR3 sequence: CASSLIPGLASSGELFF. In DNA, the CDR3 is TGTGCCAGCAGCTTAATCCCGGGACTAGCTTCTTCCGGGGAGCTGTTTTTT. The chain recombines TRBV7-6 with TRBJ2-2, with TRBD2 identical over 9 bases. The CDR3 runs to 17 residues. The germline V gene encodes CDR1 SGHVS and CDR2 FNYEAQ. V lost 2 bases, J lost 6 bases, and 10 bases stayed unmatched.

The chain is built from TRBV30 and TRBJ2-4; tentatively, D is TRBD2 (6 bases). The V end lost 2 bases, the J end lost 2 bases, and 10 bases lay between the germline ends. This CDR3 has 14 residues. The germline gives CDR1 GTSNPN, CDR2 SVGIG (reference sequence). The CDR3 DNA is TGTGCCTGGAGTCGGGCGGGGACCAAAAACATTCAGTACTTC. Its translation: CAWSRAGTKNIQYF.

The chain combines TRBV5-4 with TRBJ1-5; no firm D call. The ends were cut back, 4 bases at V and 4 bases at J, with 6 bases in the middle. CDR1 and CDR2 from the germline V gene are SGHNT and YYREEE (reference sequence). The CDR3 has 12 amino acids. This CDR3 is CASSVANQPQHF. The CDR3 DNA is TGTGCCAGCAGCGTGGCAAATCAGCCCCAGCATTTT.

This chain uses TRBV6-5 with TRBJ2-4; D is undetermined. Germline V gives CDR1 MNHEY, CDR2 SVGAGI. Trimming removed 6 bases from V and 0 bases from J, with 6 bases in between. The CDR3 loop spans 13 amino acids. For the CDR3, the DNA is TGTGCCAGCAGACAGCTAGCCAAAAACATTCAGTACTTC. It specifies CASRQLAKNIQYF.

The chain combines TRBV9 with TRBJ2-3; 8 nucleotides line up with TRBD1. Germline V gives CDR1 SGDLS, CDR2 YYNGEE. Losses at the gene ends were 3 bases for V and 1 base for J; bases not matched to a gene: 7. CDR3 length: 16 residues. The CDR3 region has the DNA TGTGCCAGCAGCGCCCGACCGGGACAGGGCACAGATACGCAGTATTTT. Its protein product is CASSARPGQGTDTQYF.

This clone was observed a handful of times. The chain is built from TRBV2 and TRBJ1-5, with a weak D call TRBD1 (6 bases). Germline CDR1 is SNHLY and CDR2 is FYNNEI. Trimming stripped 8 bases from V and 8 bases from J, with 28 bases between. This CDR3 has 17 residues. CDR3 DNA sequence: TGTGCCAGCGGAGGGACCCTAACAGGGAGTGGGATCAAGCCCCAGCATTTT. Translation gives CASGGTLTGSGIKPQHF.

The V call is TRBV4-3, the J call TRBJ1-6, with D perhaps matching TRBD1 (5 bases). Trimming left V 1 base short and J 6 bases short, with 10 bases between. The CDR3 is 15 residues long. Germline V lookup: CDR1 LGHNA, CDR2 YSLEER. CDR3 nucleotides: TGCGCCAGCAGCCAAGGAAAGGGGCCTAATTCACCCCTCCACTTT. As protein: CASSQGKGPNSPLHF.

The chain links TRBV6-5 to TRBJ1-2, with 9 bases aligning to TRBD1. This CDR3 contains 14 residues. Germline V gene sequence: CDR1 MNHEY, CDR2 SVGAGI. J lost 7 bases, V lost 6 bases, and 9 bases had no gene match. As DNA, the CDR3 is TGTGCCAGCAGCCCCGGGACAGGGTTGCGTGGCTACACCTTC. As protein: CASSPGTGLRGYTF.

The rearrangement joins TRBV21-1 to TRBJ1-3; the table calls TRBD1, which could not be checked here. TRBV21-1 is reported as a pseudogene. This CDR3 has 16 residues. CDR3 loop: CASRAGTGKPGNTIYF. CDR3 DNA sequence: TGTGCCAGCAGAGCTGGGACAGGGAAACCTGGAAACACCATATATTTT.

A note on this clone: Additional DNA sequences in this sample encode the identical CDR3. The chain recombines TRBV5-1 with TRBJ2-1; 8 bases line up with TRBD1. Germline lookup yields CDR1 SGHRS and CDR2 YFSETQ. The CDR3 runs 15 residues. V shed 0 bases and J 6 bases; nucleotides not matched to a gene: 5. Here the CDR3 reads CASSLVGQGSNEQFF. The CDR3 coding sequence is TGCGCCAGCAGCTTGGTTGGACAGGGATCCAATGAGCAGTTCTTC. The full variable domain, with the rest looked up from reference TRBV5-1 and TRBJ2-1, is KAGVTQTPRYLIKTRGQQVTLSCSPISGHRSVSWYQQTPGQGLQFLFEYFSETQRNKGNFPGRFSGRQFSNSRSEMNVSTLELGDSALYLCASSLVGQGSNEQFFGPGTRLTVL.

V and J are TRBV29-1 and TRBJ2-1; 13 nucleotides agree with TRBD2. From germline, CDR1 is SQVTM and CDR2 ANQGSEA. Trimming cost V 6 bases and J 3 bases; bases outside gene matches: 5. CDR3 length: 15 residues. The CDR3 reads CSVQLAGGFYNEQFF. CDR3 DNA: TGCAGCGTCCAACTAGCGGGAGGGTTCTACAATGAGCAGTTCTTC.

In regard to this clone: Other DNA sequences within the sample encode an identical CDR3. The chain carries TRBV4-3 and TRBJ2-4, with 9 bases aligning to TRBD2. The CDR3 is 17 amino acids. The V and J ends lost 3 bases and 1 base, in that order; junction bases with no gene match: 7. Germline CDR1 and CDR2: LGHNA and YSLEER. CDR3 protein: CASSQETSGVAKNIQYF. CDR3 DNA: TGCGCCAGCAGCCAGGAGACTAGCGGTGTTGCCAAAAACATTCAGTACTTC.

V and J are TRBV9 and TRBJ1-1, with D possibly matching TRBD1 (6 bases). Between the trimmed V and J ends, which lost 7 bases and 2 bases, there was a span of 15 bases. Germline V CDR1 and CDR2: SGDLS, YYNGEE. This CDR3 is built from 14 residues. CDR3 nucleotides: TGTGCCAGCGGGGGGGCACATCTCAACACTGAAGCTTTCTTT. Protein: CASGGAHLNTEAFF.

The gene calls are TRBV28 and TRBJ1-2; the D is unclear. V dropped 6 bases and J dropped 7 bases, with 15 bases sitting between them. Germline CDR1 is MDHEN and CDR2 is SYDVKM. This CDR3 contains 13 residues. The CDR3 region is CASSPERGVGYTF. For the CDR3, the DNA is TGTGCCAGCAGCCCAGAACGCGGGGTTGGCTACACCTTC.

CDR3 amino acids: CASSLDLEWERRETQYF. Here the CDR3 DNA reads TGTGCCAGCAGCTTAGATCTTGAGTGGGAGAGGAGGGAGACCCAGTACTTC. V gene TRBV11-2 combines with J gene TRBJ2-5; tentative D call: TRBD2 (5 bases). The V and J ends lost 0 bases and 5 bases respectively, with 19 bases between them. The germline CDR1 and CDR2 sequences are SGHAT and FQNNGV. There are 17 residues in the CDR3.

The V call is TRBV19, the J call TRBJ1-5, with 9 bases matching TRBD1. With 7 bases clipped from V and 0 bases from J, the junction kept 10 bases outside the gene matches. The CDR3 covers 17 residues. Germline CDR1 reads LNHDA; CDR2 reads SQIVND (reference sequence). The CDR3 loop is CASMGDRQGVSNQPQHF. In DNA form, the CDR3 reads TGTGCCAGTATGGGAGACAGACAGGGGGTTAGCAATCAGCCCCAGCATTTT.

The J gene is TRBJ2-7, the V gene TRBV6-6; 12 positions match TRBD2. This CDR3 region has 16 residues. With 6 bases clipped from V and 5 bases from J, the junction kept 11 bases outside the gene matches. Germline V gives CDR1 MNHNY, CDR2 SVGAGI (reference sequence). CDR3: CASSPLLAGGPHEQYF. The CDR3 DNA reads as TGTGCCAGCAGCCCGCTTCTAGCGGGAGGGCCCCACGAGCAGTACTTC.

V usage is TRBV7-9 and J usage is TRBJ1-1, with a weak D call TRBD1 (6 bases). Germline V lookup: CDR1 SEHNR, CDR2 FQNEAQ (reference sequence). V was shortened by 1 base and J by 1 base, with 13 bases between the two germline ends. CDR3 length equals 16 residues. CDR3 region: CASSLGPGAANTEAFF. CDR3 DNA sequence: TGTGCCAGCAGCTTAGGTCCGGGGGCGGCGAACACTGAAGCTTTCTTT.

The V gene is TRBV18, the J gene TRBJ2-7, with 7 bases matching TRBD1. The V gene end was trimmed by 3 bases and the J gene end by 0 bases; junction bases not matched to a gene: 8. This CDR3 region has 16 residues. Germline assignment: CDR1 KGHSH and CDR2 LQKENI. CDR3: CASSPGWGQSSYEQYF. DNA of the CDR3: TGTGCCAGCTCACCTGGGTGGGGACAGAGCTCCTACGAGCAGTACTTC.